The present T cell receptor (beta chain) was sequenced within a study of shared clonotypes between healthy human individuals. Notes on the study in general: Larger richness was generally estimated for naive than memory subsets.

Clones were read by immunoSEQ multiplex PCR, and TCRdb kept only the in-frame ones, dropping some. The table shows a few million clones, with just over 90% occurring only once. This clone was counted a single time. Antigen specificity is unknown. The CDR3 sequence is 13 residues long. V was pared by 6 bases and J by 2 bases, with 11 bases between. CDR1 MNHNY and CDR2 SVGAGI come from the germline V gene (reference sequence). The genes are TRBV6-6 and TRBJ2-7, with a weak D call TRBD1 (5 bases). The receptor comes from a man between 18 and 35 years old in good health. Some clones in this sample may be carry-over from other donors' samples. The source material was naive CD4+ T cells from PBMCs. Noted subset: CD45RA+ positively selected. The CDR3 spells CASSPRGPYEQYF. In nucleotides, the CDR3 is TGTGCCAGCAGCCCAAGGGGCCCCTACGAGCAGTACTTC.